This TCR beta chain was identified in a study of T cell changes during pregnancy in multiple sclerosis. Germline CDR1 and CDR2: MGHRA and YSYEKL. Deletions cut 1 base from V and 1 base from J, with 17 bases between. This CDR3 has 18 residues. This clone was observed a single time. Profiling relied on immunoSEQ multiplex PCR, and the TCRdb table lists in-frame clones only, not all of them. The table has over 50,000 clones, just under 90% seen once. The material sequenced was peripheral blood, taken in the first trimester of pregnancy. The chain uses TRBV4-1 and TRBJ1-5; D perhaps matches TRBD1 (5 bases). The receptor's source is a female donor in good health, enrolled as a control in a pregnancy study. CDR3: CASSQGAQGAWSNQPQHF. CDR3 in DNA: TGCGCCAGCAGCCAAGGTGCTCAGGGTGCGTGGAGCAATCAGCCCCAGCATTTT.